Below are 10 T cell receptor beta chains sequenced from a single sample in a study of memory CD4+ T cells and cytomegalovirus serostatus. Profiling relied on immunoSEQ multiplex PCR, and the TCRdb table lists in-frame clones only, not all of them. The table lists about 75,000 clones, under 80% of them singletons. The sort gate was single viable CD3+CD4+CD8-CD45RO+ cells for memory CD4+ T cells. Specimen: memory CD4+ T cells from blood. The source is an adult in good health and CMV-seropositive.

This chain joins TRBV15 and TRBJ2-1; no definite D call. Germline V gene sequence: CDR1 LNHNV, CDR2 YYDKDF (reference sequence). The CDR3 is made up of 15 amino acids. Trimming stripped 3 bases from V and 0 bases from J, with 9 bases between. CDR3 in amino acids: CATSRAQSSYNEQFF. DNA for the CDR3: TGTGCCACCAGCAGGGCACAGAGCTCCTACAATGAGCAGTTCTTC. Based on the CDR3 plus reference TRBV15 and TRBJ2-1, the full variable domain is DAMVIQNPRYQVTQFGKPVTLSCSQTLNHNVMYWYQQKSSQAPKLLFHYYDKDFNNEADTPDNFQSRRPNTSFCFLDIRSPGLGDTAMYLCATSRAQSSYNEQFFGPGTRLTVL.

The chain joins TRBV5-1 to TRBJ1-2, with D possibly TRBD1 on 6 matching bases. Germline V CDR1 and CDR2: SGHRS, YFSETQ. The CDR3 runs to 13 residues. V lost 4 bases and J lost 6, with 13 bases in between. CDR3 amino acids: CASSPSDRNGYTF. The CDR3 bases are TGCGCCAGCAGCCCGTCGGACAGAAATGGCTACACCTTC.

The V and J genes are TRBV19 and TRBJ1-4; a possible D gene is TRBD1 (5 bases). The V end was cut by 1 base, the J end by 4 bases, with 10 bases between. This CDR3 has 15 residues. Germline V gene sequence: CDR1 LNHDA, CDR2 SQIVND (reference sequence). Here the CDR3 reads CASSIARGLNEKLFF. In DNA, the CDR3 is TGTGCCAGTAGTATAGCCCGGGGACTTAATGAAAAACTGTTTTTT.

The V and J genes are TRBV11-2 and TRBJ1-1; the D is unclear. CDR3 size: 13 residues. Trimming took off 6 bases at V and 8 bases at J, with 16 bases between the two ends. Germline loops: CDR1 SGHAT, CDR2 FQNNGV. The DNA of the CDR3 is TGTGCCAGCAGTCCCTACTCGGGGTGGGAAGCTTTCTTT. Translation: CASSPYSGWEAFF.

The chain joins TRBV11-3 to TRBJ1-3; tentatively, D is TRBD1 (6 bases). V was clipped by 8 bases and J by 10 bases, with 24 bases between them. The CDR3 runs 15 residues. The germline V gene has CDR1 SGHNT and CDR2 YENEEA. CDR3 nucleotides: TGTGCCAGCTCACGGGGGCCCTCTCTTTCCGAGACCATATATTTT. Translating gives CASSRGPSLSETIYF.

This clone was recorded only once. CDR3 sequence reads: CASSSSSNRLSGELFF. CDR3 sequence (DNA): TGTGCCAGCAGCTCGAGCTCGAATCGACTTTCCGGGGAGCTGTTTTTT. The chain uses TRBV7-2 and TRBJ2-2; D call uncertain. Per the germline V gene, CDR1 is SGHTA and CDR2 is FQGNSA. This CDR3 has 16 residues. The V end was cut by 4 bases, the J end by 6 bases, with 18 bases between. The full variable domain, completed using reference TRBV7-2 and TRBJ2-2, is GAGVSQSPSNKVTEKGKDVELRCDPISGHTALYWYRQSLGQGLEFLIYFQGNSAPDKSGLPSDRFSAERTGGSVSTLTIQRTQQEDSAVYLCASSSSSNRLSGELFFGEGSRLTVL.

The V gene is TRBV5-1, the J gene TRBJ2-7; possibly TRBD2 for D (5 bases). V lost 4 bases to trimming and J lost 6 bases, with 14 bases between them. This CDR3 contains 13 residues. Germline loops: CDR1 SGHRS, CDR2 YFSETQ. The CDR3 reads CASSPSGEGEQYF. CDR3 sequence (DNA): TGCGCCAGCAGCCCCTCAGGCGAGGGCGAGCAGTACTTC.

This chain joins TRBV12-5 and TRBJ2-2; 9 bases are shared with TRBD1. Trimming took 5 bases from V and 2 from J; bases not matched to a gene: 9. The CDR3 is made up of 17 amino acids. In germline, CDR1 is LGHNT, CDR2 FRNRAP. The CDR3 sequence is CASGTGMGQGNTGELFF. Written as DNA, the CDR3 is TGTGCTAGTGGTACCGGAATGGGACAGGGCAACACCGGGGAGCTGTTTTTT.

V usage is TRBV15 and J usage is TRBJ1-1; D remains unclear. The CDR3 length is 14 residues. The germline V gene has CDR1 LNHNV and CDR2 YYDKDF (reference sequence). Trimming took 1 base from V and 7 from J, leaving 13 bases between them. CDR3 coding DNA: TGTGCCACCAGCAGAGTCGACGCCGAGGGTGAAGCTTTCTTT. Residues: CATSRVDAEGEAFF.

This clone has just one count. The chain combines TRBV7-2 with TRBJ2-1, with 10 bases matching TRBD2. Germline V gives CDR1 SGHTA, CDR2 FQGNSA. The CDR3 is 16 residues long. The V and J ends lost 4 bases and 4 bases, in that order; junction bases with no gene match: 7. The CDR3 DNA sequence: TGTGCCAGCAGCTCACAAGGACTAGCGGTGTACAATGAGCAGTTCTTC. This codes for CASSSQGLAVYNEQFF.